This entry features one TCR beta chain sequence. These data come from a study of PD-1 blockade in mismatch repair-deficient tumors. The data were produced by immunoSEQ multiplex PCR, yet TCRdb's version contains in-frame clones alone and is incomplete. The sample consists of about 68,000 clones, approximately 80% of them appearing once. This CDR3 is 14 amino acids long. The germline V gene has CDR1 MNHEY and CDR2 SMNVEV (reference sequence). V was pared by 1 base and J by 1 base, with 2 bases between. The TCR originated in an adult with mismatch repair-deficient cancer. The gene calls are TRBV27 and TRBJ2-6; D call uncertain. The sequencing here drew on peripheral blood, taken 2 weeks after starting pembrolizumab. CDR3 in DNA: TGTGCCAGCAGTTTATGGTCTGGGGCCAACGTCCTGACTTTC. Protein sequence: CASSLWSGANVLTF. The entire variable domain, with the rest obtained from reference TRBV27 and TRBJ2-6, is as follows: EAQVTQNPRYLITVTGKKLTVTCSQNMNHEYMSWYRQDPGLGLRQIYYSMNVEVTDKGDVPEGYKVSRKEKRNFPLILESPSPNQTSLYFCASSLWSGANVLTFGAGSRLTVL.